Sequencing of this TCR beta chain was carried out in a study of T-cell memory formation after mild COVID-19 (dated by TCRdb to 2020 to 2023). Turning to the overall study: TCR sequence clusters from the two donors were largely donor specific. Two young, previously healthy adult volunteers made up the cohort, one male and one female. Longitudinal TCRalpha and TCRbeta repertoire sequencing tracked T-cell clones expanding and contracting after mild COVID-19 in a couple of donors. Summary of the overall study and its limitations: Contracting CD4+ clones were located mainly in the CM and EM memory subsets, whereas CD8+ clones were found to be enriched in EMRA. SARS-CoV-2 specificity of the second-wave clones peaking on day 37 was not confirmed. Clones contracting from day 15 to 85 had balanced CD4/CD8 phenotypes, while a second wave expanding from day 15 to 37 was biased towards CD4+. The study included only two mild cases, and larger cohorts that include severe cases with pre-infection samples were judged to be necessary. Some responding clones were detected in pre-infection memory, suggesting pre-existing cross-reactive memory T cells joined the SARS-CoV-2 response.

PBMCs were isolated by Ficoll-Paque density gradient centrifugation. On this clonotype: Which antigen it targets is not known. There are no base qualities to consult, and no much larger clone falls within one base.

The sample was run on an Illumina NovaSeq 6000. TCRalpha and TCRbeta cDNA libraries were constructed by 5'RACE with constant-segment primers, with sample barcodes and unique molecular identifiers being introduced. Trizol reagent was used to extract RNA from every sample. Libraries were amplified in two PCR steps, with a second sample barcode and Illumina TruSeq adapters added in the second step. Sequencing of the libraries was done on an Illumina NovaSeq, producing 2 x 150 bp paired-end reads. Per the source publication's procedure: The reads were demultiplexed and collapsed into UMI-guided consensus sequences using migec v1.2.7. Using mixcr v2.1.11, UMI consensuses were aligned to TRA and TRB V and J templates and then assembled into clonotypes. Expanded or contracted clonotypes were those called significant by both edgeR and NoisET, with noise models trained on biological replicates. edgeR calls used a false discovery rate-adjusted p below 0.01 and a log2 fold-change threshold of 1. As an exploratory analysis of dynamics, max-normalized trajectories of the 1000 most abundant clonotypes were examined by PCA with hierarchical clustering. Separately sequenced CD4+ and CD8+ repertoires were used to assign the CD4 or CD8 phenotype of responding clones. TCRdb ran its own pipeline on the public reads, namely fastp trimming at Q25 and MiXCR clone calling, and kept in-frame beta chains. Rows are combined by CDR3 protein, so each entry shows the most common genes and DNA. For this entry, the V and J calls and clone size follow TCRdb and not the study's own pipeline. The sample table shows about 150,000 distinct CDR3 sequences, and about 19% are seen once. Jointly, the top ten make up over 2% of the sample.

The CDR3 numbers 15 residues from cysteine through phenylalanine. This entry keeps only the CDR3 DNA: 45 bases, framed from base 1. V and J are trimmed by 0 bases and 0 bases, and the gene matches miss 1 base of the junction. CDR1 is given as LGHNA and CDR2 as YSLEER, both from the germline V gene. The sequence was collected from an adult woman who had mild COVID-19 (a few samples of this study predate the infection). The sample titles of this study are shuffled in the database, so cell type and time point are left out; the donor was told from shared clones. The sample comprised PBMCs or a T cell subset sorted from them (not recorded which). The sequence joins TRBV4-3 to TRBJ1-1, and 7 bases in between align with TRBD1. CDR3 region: CASSQDTGVNTEAFF. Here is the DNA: TGCGCCAGCAGCCAAGATACAGGGGTGAACACTGAAGCTTTCTTT.